A selection of T cell receptor beta chains follows, all from one sample in a study of cytomegalovirus exposure and HLA in healthy donors. Profiling relied on immunoSEQ multiplex PCR, and the TCRdb table lists in-frame clones only, not all of them. The sample has roughly 110,000 clones, less than 85% seen once; the top ten hold 12% to 15%. Sequenced sample: PBMCs. These receptors were obtained from a woman aged 35 to 49 in good health and CMV-seropositive. Both conserved end residues are trimmed from each CDR3. Fields, in order: J gene, V gene, CDR3 protein.

>TRBJ2-7|TRBV6-6
ASSLIRGQGSHEQY
>TRBJ1-6|TRBV5-1
ASSSLEGSGNSPLH
>TRBJ2-7|TRBV6-5
ASSYSTGSSYEQY
>TRBJ1-2|TRBV6-1
ASSTRGGVYGYT
>TRBJ2-7|TRBV15
ATSRVRGGSYEQY
>TRBJ1-1|TRBV10-3
AISEQMTGNTEAF
>TRBJ1-4|TRBV5-1
ASSGKGPTNEKLF
>TRBJ2-1|TRBV29-1
SSGGFYNEQF
>TRBJ2-5|TRBV5-1
ASSPGLQETQY
>TRBJ1-5|TRBV19
ASSPLRQGSNQPQH
>TRBJ2-1|TRBV20-1
SARLFNEQF
>TRBJ2-5|TRBV7-2
ASSLGQWPGETQY
>TRBJ2-7|TRBV15
ATSRDLRGSYEQY
>TRBJ2-3|TRBV6-5
ASSFGQGADTQY
>TRBJ1-1|TRBV4-1
ASSQAGAGTEAF
>TRBJ2-5|TRBV5-1
ASSWSQETQY
>TRBJ1-1|TRBV7-8
ASSWGVQGANTEAF
>TRBJ1-4|TRBV18
ASSPAQGTNEKLF
>TRBJ1-2|TRBV6-1
ASTINYGYT
>TRBJ2-5|TRBV7-2
ASSLSGVAGQETQY
>TRBJ2-7|TRBV27
ASSRTGYEQY
>TRBJ2-3|TRBV7-9
ASSLAGGGGDTQY
>TRBJ1-3|TRBV30
AWSASNYWGTASGNTIY
>TRBJ1-1|TRBV5-1
ASSFLYNTEAF
>TRBJ2-5|TRBV2
ASSGDPWGGLEDSQETQY
>TRBJ1-2|TRBV5-6
ASSRDTRSMDGYT
>TRBJ1-1|TRBV14
ASSPWRTGNLGNTEAF
>TRBJ1-4|TRBV7-2
ASSEGALGKLF
>TRBJ1-5|TRBV30
AWRPRGRENQPQH
>TRBJ1-2|TRBV7-8
ASSGEGYGYGYT
>TRBJ1-6|TRBV19
ASRGQLNSPLH
>TRBJ2-7|TRBV5-6
ASSGTDIYEQY
>TRBJ1-1|TRBV30
AWGQGMNTEAF
>TRBJ1-1|TRBV30
AWVGQPTLNTEAF
>TRBJ2-6|TRBV7-6
ASSKTVSGANVLT
>TRBJ2-1|TRBV7-3
ASSLRLDGNEQF
>TRBJ1-5|TRBV6-5
ASSPDRAQPQH
>TRBJ2-7|TRBV15
ATSRDPGISEQY
>TRBJ2-7|TRBV5-4
ASSRGGQGPYEQY